These T cell receptor beta chains were read from a single sample in a study of response to subunit inactivated influenza vaccine. TCRdb passed the RT-PCR reads through MiXCR, listing each CDR3 protein once. The sample consists of more than 550,000 distinct CDR3 sequences, roughly 12% of them appearing once. Sequences were derived from PBMCs from blood, sampled on the day of vaccination. All receptors come from a man aged 50-59 years who received an inactivated influenza vaccine. CDR3s include the opening cysteine and the closing phenylalanine or tryptophan. The D gene is left open where the match is weak. The size entry is marked missing in some rows and otherwise reads once, few, many or a size class.

V gene: TRBV4-3
clone size: -
J gene: TRBJ2-3
D gene: TRBD1
CDR3 DNA: TGCGCCAGCAGCCAAAGGTCCGACAGGGCACAGTTCACAGATACGCAGTATTTT
CDR3 protein: CASSQRSDRAQFTDTQYF

V gene: TRBV24-1
clone size: -
J gene: TRBJ2-1
D gene: -
CDR3 DNA: TGTGCCACCAGTGATAACCGGCACGGATCTTACAATGAGCAGTTCTTC
CDR3 protein: CATSDNRHGSYNEQFF

V gene: TRBV19
clone size: -
J gene: TRBJ2-1
D gene: -
CDR3 DNA: TGTGCCAGTAGTATGAACGCCTACAATGAGCAGTTCTTC
CDR3 protein: CASSMNAYNEQFF

V gene: TRBV9
clone size: -
J gene: TRBJ1-1
D gene: TRBD1
CDR3 DNA: TGTGCCAGCAGCGCGACAGGGGGGACTGAAGCTTTCTTT
CDR3 protein: CASSATGGTEAFF

V gene: TRBV28
clone size: -
J gene: TRBJ2-3
D gene: TRBD2
CDR3 DNA: TGTGCCAGCAGTTCCCCTCTAGCGGGCACAGATACGCAGTATTTT
CDR3 protein: CASSSPLAGTDTQYF

V gene: TRBV18
clone size: few
J gene: TRBJ1-2
D gene: -
CDR3 DNA: TGTGCCAGCTCACCGAACGGATACTATGGCTACACCTTC
CDR3 protein: CASSPNGYYGYTF

V gene: TRBV13
clone size: many
J gene: TRBJ2-7
D gene: -
CDR3 DNA: TGTGCCAGCAGCTTATGGAACAGGGAGGGAGCGTGGGAGCAGTACTTC
CDR3 protein: CASSLWNREGAWEQYF

V gene: TRBV7-9
clone size: -
J gene: TRBJ2-1
D gene: TRBD2
CDR3 DNA: TGTGCCAACTCGAGGGGGGAGACTAGCGTGGCTGAGCAGTTCTTC
CDR3 protein: CANSRGETSVAEQFF

V gene: TRBV2
clone size: few
J gene: TRBJ1-2
D gene: -
CDR3 DNA: TGTGCCAGCAGTGTGGGTCGGAGCCCCTATGGCTACACCTTC
CDR3 protein: CASSVGRSPYGYTF

V gene: TRBV6-1
clone size: few
J gene: TRBJ2-7
D gene: -
CDR3 DNA: TGTGCCAGCAAACCGAACAGGGTCTCCTACGAGCAGTACTTC
CDR3 protein: CASKPNRVSYEQYF

V gene: TRBV10-2
clone size: few
J gene: TRBJ2-7
D gene: TRBD1
CDR3 DNA: TGCGCCAGCTCCTTCCCCGTACAGGGGAACGAGCAGTACTTC
CDR3 protein: CASSFPVQGNEQYF

V gene: TRBV7-2
clone size: -
J gene: TRBJ2-5
D gene: TRBD2
CDR3 DNA: TGTGCCAGCAGGGACAACCTAGCGGGGTTAAAGACCCAGTACTTC
CDR3 protein: CASRDNLAGLKTQYF

V gene: TRBV9
clone size: few
J gene: TRBJ2-5
D gene: TRBD2
CDR3 DNA: TGTGCCAGCAGCGTAGAGGGGCTAGCGGGGCAAGAGACCCAGTACTTC
CDR3 protein: CASSVEGLAGQETQYF

V gene: TRBV28
clone size: -
J gene: TRBJ1-1
D gene: TRBD1
CDR3 DNA: TGTGCCAGCAGTTTACCGGACAGGGGCGCTTTCTTT
CDR3 protein: CASSLPDRGAFF

V gene: TRBV3-1
clone size: -
J gene: TRBJ2-7
D gene: -
CDR3 DNA: TGTGCCAGCAGCCCTTTCCCCGGGGCTAGGGAGCAGTACTTC
CDR3 protein: CASSPFPGAREQYF

V gene: TRBV5-1
clone size: many
J gene: TRBJ2-3
D gene: -
CDR3 DNA: TGCGCCAGCAGCTTGGAGAGGCCCTACACAGATACGCAGTATTTT
CDR3 protein: CASSLERPYTDTQYF

V gene: TRBV25-1
clone size: -
J gene: TRBJ2-1
D gene: TRBD1
CDR3 DNA: TGTGCCAGCAGTGAATTATTGGCAGGGGGTTTCTACAATGAGCAGTTCTTC
CDR3 protein: CASSELLAGGFYNEQFF

V gene: TRBV25-1
clone size: -
J gene: TRBJ2-5
D gene: TRBD1
CDR3 DNA: TGTGCCAGCAGCGGAAGGGGGACAGCAGAGACCCAGTACTTC
CDR3 protein: CASSGRGTAETQYF

V gene: TRBV9
clone size: many
J gene: TRBJ2-4
D gene: -
CDR3 DNA: TGTGCCAGCAGCGTAGGAGCCGCCGGTTTAGCCAAAAACATTCAGTACTTC
CDR3 protein: CASSVGAAGLAKNIQYF

V gene: TRBV7-8
clone size: few
J gene: TRBJ2-7
D gene: TRBD1
CDR3 DNA: TGTGCCAGCAGCCGACAGGGGGGCGTCTACTACGAGCAGTACTTC
CDR3 protein: CASSRQGGVYYEQYF

V gene: TRBV5-1
clone size: -
J gene: TRBJ1-4
D gene: -
CDR3 DNA: TGCGCCAGCAGCTCACAGGGCCTCGCGAATGAAAAACTGTTTTTT
CDR3 protein: CASSSQGLANEKLFF

V gene: TRBV5-1
clone size: few
J gene: TRBJ2-2
D gene: -
CDR3 DNA: TGCGCCAGCAGCTTGATATCAGGGAATACCGGGGAGCTGTTTTTT
CDR3 protein: CASSLISGNTGELFF

V gene: TRBV29-1
clone size: many
J gene: TRBJ2-5
D gene: TRBD1
CDR3 DNA: TGCAGCGTTGAAGCCCGACAGGGAAAAGAGACCCAGTACTTC
CDR3 protein: CSVEARQGKETQYF

V gene: TRBV3-1
clone size: -
J gene: TRBJ2-1
D gene: -
CDR3 DNA: TGTGCCAGCAGCCAAGATGACGATGGGGATGAGCAGTTCTTC
CDR3 protein: CASSQDDDGDEQFF

V gene: TRBV3-1
clone size: few
J gene: TRBJ1-1
D gene: -
CDR3 DNA: TGTGCCAGCAGCCAAGATCAAGGCTCGGCTACTGAAGCTTTCTTT
CDR3 protein: CASSQDQGSATEAFF

V gene: TRBV2
clone size: few
J gene: TRBJ2-7
D gene: TRBD1
CDR3 DNA: TGTGCCAGCCAGGGACAGGGGGCGGGTGAGCAGTACTTC
CDR3 protein: CASQGQGAGEQYF

V gene: TRBV6-2/TRBV6-3
clone size: -
J gene: TRBJ2-7
D gene: TRBD2
CDR3 DNA: TGTGCCAGCAGACTAGCGGGGGGGCACGAGCAGTACTTC
CDR3 protein: CASRLAGGHEQYF